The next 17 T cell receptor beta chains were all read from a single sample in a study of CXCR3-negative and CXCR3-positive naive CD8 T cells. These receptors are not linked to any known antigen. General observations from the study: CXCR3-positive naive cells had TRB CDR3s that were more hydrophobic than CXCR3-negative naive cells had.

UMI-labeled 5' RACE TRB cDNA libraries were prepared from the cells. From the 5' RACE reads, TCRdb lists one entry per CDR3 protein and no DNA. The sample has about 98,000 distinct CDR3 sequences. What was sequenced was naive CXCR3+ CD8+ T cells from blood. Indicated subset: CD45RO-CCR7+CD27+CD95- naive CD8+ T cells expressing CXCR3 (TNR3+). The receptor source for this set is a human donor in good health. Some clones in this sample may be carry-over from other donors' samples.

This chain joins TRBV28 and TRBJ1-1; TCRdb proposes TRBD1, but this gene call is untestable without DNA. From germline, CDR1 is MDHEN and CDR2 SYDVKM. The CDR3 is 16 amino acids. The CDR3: CASSTTHRGINTEAFF.

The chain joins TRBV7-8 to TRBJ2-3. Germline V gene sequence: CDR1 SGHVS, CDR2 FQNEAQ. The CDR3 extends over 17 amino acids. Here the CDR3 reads CASSLALRTSGTDTQYF.

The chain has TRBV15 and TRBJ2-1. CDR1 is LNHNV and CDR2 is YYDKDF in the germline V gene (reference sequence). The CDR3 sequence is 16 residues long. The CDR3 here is CATSAEIGRNYNEQFF.

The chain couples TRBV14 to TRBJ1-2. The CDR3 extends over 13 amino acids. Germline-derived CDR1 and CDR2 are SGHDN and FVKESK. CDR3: CASSIGSGYGYTF.

The chain's CDR3 is CASSFVVALPNTGELFF. The rearrangement joins TRBV28 to TRBJ2-2. Germline V gives CDR1 MDHEN, CDR2 SYDVKM. The CDR3 is 17 residues long. The full variable domain, completed using reference TRBV28 and TRBJ2-2, is DVKVTQSSRYLVKRTGEKVFLECVQDMDHENMFWYRQDPGLGLRLIYFSYDVKMKEKGDIPEGYSVSREKKERFSLILESASTNQTSMYLCASSFVVALPNTGELFFGEGSRLTVL.

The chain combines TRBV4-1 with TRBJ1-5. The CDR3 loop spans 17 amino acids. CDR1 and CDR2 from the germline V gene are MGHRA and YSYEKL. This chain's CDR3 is CASSQDFSGGSNQPQHF.

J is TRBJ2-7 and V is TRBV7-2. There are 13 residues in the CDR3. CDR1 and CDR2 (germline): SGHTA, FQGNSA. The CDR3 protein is CASSSAWEYEQYF. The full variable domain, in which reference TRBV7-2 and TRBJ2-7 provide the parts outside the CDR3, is GAGVSQSPSNKVTEKGKDVELRCDPISGHTALYWYRQSLGQGLEFLIYFQGNSAPDKSGLPSDRFSAERTGGSVSTLTIQRTQQEDSAVYLCASSSAWEYEQYFGPGTRLTVT.

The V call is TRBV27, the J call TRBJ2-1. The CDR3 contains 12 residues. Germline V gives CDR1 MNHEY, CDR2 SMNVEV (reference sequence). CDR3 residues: CASSLSPNEQFF.

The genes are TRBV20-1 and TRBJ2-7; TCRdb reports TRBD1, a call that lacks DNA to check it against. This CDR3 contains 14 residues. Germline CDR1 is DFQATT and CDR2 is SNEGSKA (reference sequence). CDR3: CSAIDRSSAYEQYF.

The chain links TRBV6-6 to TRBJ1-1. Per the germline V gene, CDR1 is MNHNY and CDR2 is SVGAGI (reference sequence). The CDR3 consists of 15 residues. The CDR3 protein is CASSYSRTVNTEAFF.

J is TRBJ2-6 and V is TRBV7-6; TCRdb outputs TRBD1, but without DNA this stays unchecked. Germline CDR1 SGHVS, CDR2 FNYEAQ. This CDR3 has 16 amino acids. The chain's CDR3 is CASSFGASSGANVLTF.

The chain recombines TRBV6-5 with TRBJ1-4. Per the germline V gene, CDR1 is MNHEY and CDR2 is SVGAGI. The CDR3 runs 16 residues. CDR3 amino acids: CASSFTSGPANEKLFF.

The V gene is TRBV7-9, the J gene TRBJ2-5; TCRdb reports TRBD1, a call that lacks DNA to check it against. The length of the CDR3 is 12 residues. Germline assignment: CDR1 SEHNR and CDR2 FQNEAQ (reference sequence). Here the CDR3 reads CASSEWGETQYF. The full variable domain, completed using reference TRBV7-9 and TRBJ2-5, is DTGVSQNPRHKITKRGQNVTFRCDPISEHNRLYWYRQTLGQGPEFLTYFQNEAQLEKSRLLSDRFSAERPKGSFSTLEIQRTEQGDSAMYLCASSEWGETQYFGPGTRLLVL.

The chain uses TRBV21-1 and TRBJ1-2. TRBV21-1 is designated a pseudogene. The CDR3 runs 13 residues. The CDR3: CASSKGAAYGYTF.

CDR3 residues: CASSLAAADQETQYF. The rearrangement uses TRBV12-3 or TRBV12-4 and TRBJ2-5. The CDR3 extends over 15 amino acids.

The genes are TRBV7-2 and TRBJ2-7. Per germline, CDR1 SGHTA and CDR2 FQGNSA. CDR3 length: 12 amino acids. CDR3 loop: CASSLWSYEQYF.

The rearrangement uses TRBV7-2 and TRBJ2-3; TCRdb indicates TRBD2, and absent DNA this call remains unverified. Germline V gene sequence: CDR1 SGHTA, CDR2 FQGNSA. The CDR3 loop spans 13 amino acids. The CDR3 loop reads CASRTGTPDTQYF.